This entry concerns a single T cell receptor beta chain. Its antigen target is currently unknown. Within one base of it there is no much larger clone, and no base qualities were kept. The germline V gene specifies SNHLY as CDR1 and FYNNEI as CDR2. The CDR3 runs 15 residues from the cysteine to the phenylalanine. The sequence is cut down to CDR3 DNA, 45 bases in frame from base 1. V was cut back by 4 bases and J by 3 bases, leaving a gap of 12 bases between them. The library was made by the immunoSEQ multiplex PCR assay. TCR beta CDR3 sequencing was performed on DNA from the cultured, isolated CD4+ T cells. The authors processed their data as follows. Non-productive TCR sequences were discarded, and reads were trimmed to the CDR3 region, with only CDR3s of 7 or more amino acids retained. Antigen-specific clonotypes were identified using the MANAFEST web app by comparison of expansion in peptide wells against reference cultures. To count as positive, a clone had to show expansion at FDR<0.05 compared with the reference and with all other wells, an odds ratio above 5, and a frequency above 0.1% in two replicate wells. A clonotype was defined as cross-reactive if the clonotype was significantly expanded both in SARS-CoV-2 spike wells and in at least one common cold coronavirus spike condition. CDR3 similarity was assessed by Levenshtein distance with the stringdist R package, and unrooted trees were built with ape in R 3.6.1. In TCRdb, the immuneACCESS table is reduced to in-frame sequences with V and J assigned. These tables do not hold every clone; where another copy was compared, an unresolved V gene accounts for under half, and the others remain unexplained. V, J and clone size reflect that table, while D and trimming were determined from the DNA. Recorded for this sample are tens of thousands of clones; 65% to 80% of them occurred a single time. About 2.5% of the sample comes from the top ten.

After approximately eleven days of culture, CD4+ T cells were isolated with the EasySep CD4+ T cell isolation kit. Each participant received two doses of an mRNA SARS-CoV-2 vaccine, either BNT162b2 or mRNA-1273. Negative nucleocapsid antibody results before and after vaccination confirmed that the healthy vaccine recipients had no prior SARS-CoV-2 infection. On days 3 and 7, half of the culture medium was replaced with fresh IL-2-containing medium. Each peptide stimulation condition was cultured in triplicate wells unless otherwise noted. PBMC were separated from whole blood using Ficoll-Paque Plus gradient centrifugation and were then either cryopreserved at -140C or used fresh. Genomic DNA was extracted from cultured CD4+ T cells with the QIAamp micro DNA kit. This sample is part of a study of vaccination effects on CD4 cells after COVID-19 (dated by TCRdb to between 2021 and 2024). Context from the whole study: In the ViraFEST assay, PBMC were stimulated with viral peptide pools, and antigen-specific CD4+ T cell clonotypes were then identified by expansion using TCR sequencing. The Oncomine TCR Beta short-read assay on an Illumina iSeq 100 was used to sequence cultures from other donors in the study. Post-vaccine samples across the study were collected a median of 72 days after the second dose, with a range of 14 to 241. The full study included roughly 11 COVID-19 convalescent patients and several SARS-CoV-2-naive healthy vaccine recipients. Under 2.5 million PBMC per well were cultured with approximately 10 ug/ml peptides in IMDM containing roughly 5% human AB serum, around 10 IU/ml IL-2 and gentamicin. In both COVID-19 convalescent patients and infection-naive vaccine recipients, the study compared SARS-CoV-2 spike-specific CD4+ TCR repertoires from before mRNA vaccination with those from after it.

On the study overall, not on this receptor specifically: Among healthy vaccine recipients, nearly all vaccine-induced clones were SARS-CoV-2 mono-reactive, and only 1 of 255 was cross-reactive with common cold coronaviruses. The study was limited by a small number of convalescent patients, and early post-infection timepoints were lacking. Clones induced by infection and clones induced by vaccination both contracted markedly at late timepoints after vaccination, which fits with T cell responses waning over time.

This chain is built from TRBV2 and TRBJ1-4; matching of 5 bases hints at TRBD1 as the D gene. This receptor was taken from a human donor who received a COVID-19 vaccine. Sequencing was performed on CD4+ T cells from PBMCs cultured without peptide, taken after COVID-19 vaccination. The CDR3: CASSGGVSANEKLFF. The nucleotides are TGTGCCAGCAGTGGGGGGGTATCAGCTAATGAAAAACTGTTTTTT.